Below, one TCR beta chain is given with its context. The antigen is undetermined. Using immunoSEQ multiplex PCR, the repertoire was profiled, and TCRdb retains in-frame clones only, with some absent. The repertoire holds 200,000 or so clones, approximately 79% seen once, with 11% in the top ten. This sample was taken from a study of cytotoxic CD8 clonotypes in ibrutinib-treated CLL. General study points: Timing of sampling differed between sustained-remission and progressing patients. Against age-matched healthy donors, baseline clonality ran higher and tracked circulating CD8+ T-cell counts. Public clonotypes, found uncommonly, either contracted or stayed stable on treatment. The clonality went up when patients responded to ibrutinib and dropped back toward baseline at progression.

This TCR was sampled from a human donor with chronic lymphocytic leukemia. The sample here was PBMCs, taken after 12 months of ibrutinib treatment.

The CDR3 DNA follows: TGTGCCAGCAGCTTAGGTCGGTTCGGAAATGAGCAGTTCTTC. It yields the protein CASSLGRFGNEQFF. The chain has TRBV11-2 and TRBJ2-1; D is undetermined. Between the trimmed V and J ends, which lost 1 base and 7 bases, there was a span of 11 bases. The germline CDR1 and CDR2 sequences are SGHAT and FQNNGV. The CDR3 has 14 amino acids.